The clone carrying this TCR beta chain was seen once. The source of the sample is a study of blood T cell repertoires in COVID-19. Study context: Sources were T cells, B-cell-depleted T cells, or PBMCs; the material itself was cDNA or gDNA.

Trimming removed 6 bases from V and 9 bases from J, with 15 bases in between. This CDR3 spans 14 amino acids. In germline, CDR1 is LNHDA, CDR2 SQIVND (reference sequence). Enrollment of patients from Seattle took place during active infection, with longitudinal follow-up. Clones were read by immunoSEQ multiplex PCR, and TCRdb kept only the in-frame ones, dropping some. The sample holds approximately 150,000 clones; around 81% are singletons and the top ten take roughly 8.4%. The sequenced sample consisted of peripheral blood. The receptor comes from a woman at least 80 years old with COVID-19, enrolled during active disease. The gene calls are TRBV19 and TRBJ1-6; possibly TRBD1 for D (6 bases). CDR3 DNA: TGTGCCAGTAGGTCCCCGGGAGGGGGTTCACCCCTCCACTTT. This encodes CASRSPGGGSPLHF.